Listed here is a single T cell receptor beta chain. The V gene's germline CDR1 is LNHDA and CDR2 SQIVND (reference sequence). The CDR3 has 16 residues. Trimming took 4 bases from V and 1 from J; bases not matched to a gene: 6. This sample is part of a study of blood T cell repertoires in COVID-19. Authors' analysis steps: For nucleated cells, counts were estimated from reference gene primer amplification. Profiling relied on immunoSEQ multiplex PCR, and the TCRdb table lists in-frame clones only, not all of them. V and J calls and clone size are copied from that table; D and trimming were computed from the DNA. The sample includes approximately 130,000 clones, roughly 80% of them seen just once. Enrolled through a virtual design, the participants were between roughly 18 and 95 years of age and came from about two dozen US areas. The study assigned cohorts using participant-reported clinical history.

The V gene is TRBV19, the J gene TRBJ2-2, with 7 nucleotides matching TRBD2. Material: PBMCs or T cells enriched from blood (not recorded which). This receptor was identified in a man aged 30 to 45 who had recovered from COVID-19. This chain's CDR3 is CASSKSSSGNTGELFF. The CDR3 nucleotides read TGTGCCAGTAGTAAGTCGTCTAGCGGGAACACCGGGGAGCTGTTTTTT.